The TCR beta chain described here comes from a study of T cell repertoires in cytomegalovirus infection. Across the whole study: An indication of both CMV infection and matching HLA type came from public TCR beta signatures. General study points: Ex vivo, HLA-C-restricted CMV-specific TCR beta clonotypes prevailed over the rest of the response. Carriers of CMV plus the relevant HLA were identified by cumulative public TCR beta family frequency.

This clonotype has a handful of counts. The antigen is undetermined. The germline V and J ends were trimmed by 4 bases and 12 bases, with 14 bases remaining between them. Germline V gene data show CDR1 as SGHTS and CDR2 as YDEGEE. The CDR3 spans 11 residues. TCRdb reanalysed the reads using MiXCR and keeps one entry per CDR3 protein. The table records 450,000 to 600,000 distinct CDR3 sequences, roughly 10% of them present only once. The gene calls are TRBV5-8 and TRBJ2-7; D not certain. The receptor comes from a human donor in good health (CMV status not recorded). Some clones in this sample may be carry-over from other donors' samples. Sequenced input: PBMCs. CDR3 sequence: CASSTVTLGYF. CDR3 bases: TGTGCCAGCAGCACGGTGACCCTCGGGTACTTC.